This is a list of T cell receptor beta chains from one sample in a study of cytomegalovirus exposure and HLA in healthy donors. Produced via immunoSEQ multiplex PCR; TCRdb's table is partial and in-frame only. The data contain more than 85,000 clones, more than 60% of them singletons. Sequencing was performed on PBMCs. The receptors derive from a woman aged 18-29 years in good health and CMV-seropositive. CDR3s include the opening cysteine and the closing phenylalanine or tryptophan. The D gene is left open where the match is weak. Size is omitted from some rows. Given values are once, few, many or a class for expanded clones.

CDR3aa	CDR3nt	j_gene	d_gene	abundance	v_gene
CASSVAESAADTQYF	TGTGCCAGCAGCGTAGCGGAATCGGCGGCAGATACGCAGTATTTT	TRBJ2-3	-	-	TRBV9
CASSSTGVTGELFF	TGTGCCAGCAGCTCAACAGGAGTGACCGGGGAGCTGTTTTTT	TRBJ2-2	-	-	TRBV11-1
CATSPHSQGGDYEQYF	TGCGCCACCAGCCCTCACTCTCAGGGAGGTGACTACGAGCAGTACTTC	TRBJ2-7	-	-	TRBV4-1
CASSESRLLAKNIQYF	TGTGCCAGCAGTGAATCCCGACTCTTAGCCAAAAACATTCAGTACTTC	TRBJ2-4	-	-	TRBV25-1
CASSEAQGLADRRTGELFF	TGTGCCAGCAGTGAAGCACAAGGACTAGCGGACCGAAGGACCGGGGAGCTGTTTTTT	TRBJ2-2	TRBD2	-	TRBV6-1
CATSRDTMTGGGKLAKNIQYF	TGTGCCACCAGCAGAGATACGATGACAGGGGGCGGGAAACTAGCCAAAAACATTCAGTACTTC	TRBJ2-4	TRBD1	-	TRBV15
CAISPGPPRGETQYF	TGTGCCATCAGTCCCGGGCCTCCTCGGGGGGAGACCCAGTACTTC	TRBJ2-5	-	-	TRBV10-3
CASSLVGVQPQHF	TGTGCCAGCAGCTTGGTAGGGGTCCAGCCCCAGCATTTT	TRBJ1-5	-	-	TRBV5-8
CASSTGNEQYF	TGTGCCAGCTCGACAGGGAACGAGCAGTACTTC	TRBJ2-7	TRBD1	-	TRBV6-5
CASSPSYSGETQYF	TGTGCCAGCAGCCCATCTTACAGCGGGGAGACCCAGTACTTC	TRBJ2-5	-	-	TRBV5-4
CASRLIGGETPATNEKLFF	TGTGCCAGCAGATTGATAGGGGGAGAAACTCCTGCAACTAATGAAAAACTGTTTTTT	TRBJ1-4	-	-	TRBV28
CSVQDMNTEAFF	TGCAGCGTACAGGACATGAACACTGAAGCTTTCTTT	TRBJ1-1	-	-	TRBV29-1
CASSSTLSNYGYTF	TGTGCCAGCAGCTCGACACTCTCTAACTATGGCTACACCTTC	TRBJ1-2	-	-	TRBV7-2
CSVRQGFGYTF	TGCAGCGTCCGACAGGGGTTTGGCTACACCTTC	TRBJ1-2	TRBD1	-	TRBV29-1
CASSPTTGTDIRYEQYF	TGTGCCAGCAGTCCGACCACCGGGACAGATATCCGCTACGAGCAGTACTTC	TRBJ2-7	TRBD1	-	TRBV27
CASSQSFDNEQFF	TGCGCCAGCAGCCAATCCTTCGACAATGAGCAGTTCTTC	TRBJ2-1	-	-	TRBV4-1
CASSPGTMGPANEQYF	TGTGCCAGCAGCCCAGGGACTATGGGGCCCGCGAACGAGCAGTACTTC	TRBJ2-7	TRBD2	-	TRBV14
CASSQGDRDDQPQHF	TGTGCCAGCAGCCAAGGGGACAGGGATGACCAGCCCCAGCATTTT	TRBJ1-5	TRBD1	few	TRBV4-2
CASTLLSGSNEQFF	TGCGCCAGCACCCTCCTTAGCGGGAGCAATGAGCAGTTCTTC	TRBJ2-1	TRBD2	-	TRBV4-3
CASSPSLYEQYF	TGTGCCAGCTCACCTTCCCTCTACGAGCAGTACTTC	TRBJ2-7	-	-	TRBV18
CASRRDISDTQYF	TGTGCCAGCAGAAGGGACATTTCCGATACGCAGTATTTT	TRBJ2-3	-	-	TRBV6-1
CASSSNRTVLPQHF	TGCGCCAGCAGTTCGAACAGGACAGTTCTGCCCCAGCATTTT	TRBJ1-5	-	-	TRBV10-1
CASTWDRGGETQYF	TGTGCCAGCACCTGGGACAGGGGGGGAGAGACCCAGTACTTC	TRBJ2-5	TRBD1	-	TRBV28
CASSKIAGGGTDTQYF	TGTGCCAGCAGCAAGATAGCGGGAGGGGGCACAGATACGCAGTATTTT	TRBJ2-3	TRBD2	once	TRBV11-3
CAWSVPRGRDQETQYF	TGTGCCTGGAGTGTACCCAGAGGCAGGGACCAAGAGACCCAGTACTTC	TRBJ2-5	-	-	TRBV30
CASSSWPQETQYF	TGTGCCAGCTCATCCTGGCCTCAAGAGACCCAGTACTTC	TRBJ2-5	-	-	TRBV18
CATTPRGHNQPQHF	TGTGCCACCACCCCTCGGGGTCACAATCAGCCCCAGCATTTT	TRBJ1-5	-	-	TRBV15
CASSSKQENTEAFF	TGTGCCAGCAGCTCCAAACAGGAGAACACTGAAGCTTTCTTT	TRBJ1-1	-	-	TRBV9
CASSLLTRLAGGPPYNEQFF	TGTGCCAGCAGCTTACTGACCCGACTAGCGGGAGGGCCGCCCTACAATGAGCAGTTCTTC	TRBJ2-1	TRBD2	-	TRBV13
CASRRVDRGGVGELFF	TGTGCCAGTAGACGCGTTGACAGGGGCGGTGTGGGGGAGCTGTTTTTT	TRBJ2-2	TRBD1	-	TRBV19
CAWSGQGRTQYF	TGTGCCTGGAGTGGACAGGGACGGACCCAGTACTTC	TRBJ2-5	TRBD1	-	TRBV30
CASSLVGARGGDTQYF	TGTGCCAGCAGCTTAGTAGGGGCTCGGGGAGGAGATACGCAGTATTTT	TRBJ2-3	-	-	TRBV7-2
CASSLGLDPYEQYF	TGCGCCAGCAGCCTAGGACTAGACCCCTACGAGCAGTACTTC	TRBJ2-7	TRBD2	few	TRBV4-1
CASSTRNEQFF	TGTGCCAGCAGCACCAGGAATGAGCAGTTCTTC	TRBJ2-1	-	few	TRBV6-5
CASRKDGTSYEQYF	TGTGCCAGCAGGAAGGACGGGACTTCCTACGAGCAGTACTTC	TRBJ2-7	-	few	TRBV7-6
CASSPRGSGATNTGELFF	TGTGCCAGCAGCCCTCGGGGTAGCGGGGCTACGAACACCGGGGAGCTGTTTTTT	TRBJ2-2	TRBD2	once	TRBV4-2
CAWSFGGGGEAFF	TGTGCCTGGAGTTTCGGGGGTGGCGGTGAAGCTTTCTTT	TRBJ1-1	-	-	TRBV30
CASSLTLGAGTGTFF	TGTGCCAGCAGCTTAACGTTAGGGGCCGGGACAGGAACTTTCTTT	TRBJ1-1	TRBD1	-	TRBV7-3
CASSLASGDDGYTF	TGTGCCAGCAGCTTAGCATCAGGGGATGATGGCTACACCTTC	TRBJ1-2	-	-	TRBV7-6
CSVESRSSAHEQFF	TGCAGCGTTGAAAGTCGATCAAGCGCCCATGAGCAGTTCTTC	TRBJ2-1	-	-	TRBV29-1
CASTRRFAGVNTGELFF	TGTGCCAGCACCAGGCGCTTTGCGGGAGTTAACACCGGGGAGCTGTTTTTT	TRBJ2-2	TRBD2	-	TRBV5-4
CASSLGTSGGTYEQYF	TGCGCCAGCAGCTTGGGGACTAGCGGGGGAACCTACGAGCAGTACTTC	TRBJ2-7	TRBD2	few	TRBV5-1
CASRRQGKNTEAFF	TGTGCCAGTAGGCGACAGGGGAAAAACACTGAAGCTTTCTTT	TRBJ1-1	TRBD1	-	TRBV19
CASSFYRDRPNQPQHF	TGTGCCAGCAGCTTCTACCGGGACAGACCCAATCAGCCCCAGCATTTT	TRBJ1-5	TRBD1	-	TRBV7-2
CASSFGRGQYF	TGTGCCAGCAGCTTTGGGAGAGGGCAGTACTTC	TRBJ2-7	-	-	TRBV13
CASSQRLSGYTDTQYF	TGTGCCAGCAGCCAAAGACTTAGCGGATACACAGATACGCAGTATTTT	TRBJ2-3	-	-	TRBV14
CASSLNGEDTQYF	TGTGCCAGCAGCTTGAACGGGGAAGATACGCAGTATTTT	TRBJ2-3	-	-	TRBV7-2
CAIGPGAANSPLHF	TGTGCCATCGGACCAGGGGCGGCTAATTCACCCCTCCACTTT	TRBJ1-6	-	-	TRBV10-3
CATSRDQRLHYGYTF	TGTGCCACCAGCAGAGATCAGCGGCTACACTATGGCTACACCTTC	TRBJ1-2	-	few	TRBV15
CASKGVEAGGHEQYF	TGTGCCAGCAAGGGAGTCGAAGCGGGAGGCCACGAGCAGTACTTC	TRBJ2-7	TRBD2	-	TRBV27
CASSPGQRMNTEAFF	TGCGCCAGCAGCCCGGGACAGCGCATGAACACTGAAGCTTTCTTT	TRBJ1-1	TRBD1	-	TRBV4-3
CASSLGQGLSYNEQFF	TGCGCCAGCAGCTTGGGGCAGGGTCTCTCCTACAATGAGCAGTTCTTC	TRBJ2-1	-	few	TRBV5-1
CASRQTGGLNTEAFF	TGTGCCAGCAGGCAGACAGGGGGACTAAACACTGAAGCTTTCTTT	TRBJ1-1	TRBD1	-	TRBV6-6
CASSVESAGVIVDTQYF	TGTGCCAGCAGCGTAGAATCAGCGGGAGTAATCGTGGATACGCAGTATTTT	TRBJ2-3	TRBD2	-	TRBV9
CASSQRTSEETQYF	TGCGCCAGCAGCCAACGGACTAGTGAAGAGACCCAGTACTTC	TRBJ2-5	TRBD2	-	TRBV4-1
CASSLGLASYEQYF	TGTGCCAGCAGCTTGGGACTAGCAAGCTACGAGCAGTACTTC	TRBJ2-7	TRBD2	few	TRBV7-6
CASSQGQMNTEAFF	TGCGCCAGCAGCCAAGGACAGATGAACACTGAAGCTTTCTTT	TRBJ1-1	-	-	TRBV4-3